These T cell receptor beta chains were read from a single sample in a study of T-cell reconstitution after alpha-beta-depleted transplantation in children. One entry per CDR3 protein results from TCRdb running MiXCR on the PCR reads. The data show hundreds of thousands of distinct CDR3 sequences, 15% to 20% seen once. The input for sequencing was PBMCs, mostly from graft donor cells, taken 360 days after TCRalphabeta/CD19-depleted stem cell transplant. These receptors all come from a male patient aged 2-15 years who had a stem cell transplant for acute lymphoblastic leukemia, so the T cells may come from the graft donor. The CDR3 runs from the conserved cysteine through the conserved F or W. A D gene is named only where the DNA matches it firmly. Expanded clones are given a class, and other clones once, few, many or no size at all.

v_gene	d_gene	j_gene	abundance	CDR3aa	CDR3nt
TRBV20-1	TRBD2	TRBJ2-5	few	CSARRLAGVEETQYF	TGCAGTGCTAGGAGACTAGCGGGAGTTGAAGAGACCCAGTACTTC
TRBV9	.	TRBJ1-3	.	CASSVDSGYGNTIYF	TGTGCCAGCAGCGTAGATTCAGGGTACGGAAACACCATATATTTT
TRBV29-1	.	TRBJ2-2	many	CSVEAARTGNTGELFF	TGCAGCGTTGAAGCCGCACGGACGGGGAACACCGGGGAGCTGTTTTTT
TRBV9	.	TRBJ1-1	.	CASSVGIWPMNTEAFF	TGTGCCAGCAGCGTAGGTATATGGCCAATGAACACTGAAGCTTTCTTT
TRBV9	.	TRBJ2-3	many	CAGRSTDTQYF	TGTGCCGGTAGGAGCACAGATACGCAGTATTTT
TRBV29-1	TRBD1	TRBJ2-3	.	CSVTQGRSTDTQYF	TGCAGCGTTACACAGGGGCGAAGCACAGATACGCAGTATTTT
TRBV20-1	TRBD2	TRBJ2-5	few	CSARDAGVETQYF	TGCAGTGCTAGAGATGCGGGAGTAGAGACCCAGTACTTC
TRBV20-1	.	TRBJ2-4	many	CSASNSQGGKNIQYF	TGCAGTGCTAGTAATTCTCAGGGAGGCAAAAACATTCAGTACTTC
TRBV20-1	.	TRBJ1-6	.	CSARRNRANSPLHF	TGCAGTGCTAGAAGGAACAGGGCCAATTCACCCCTCCACTTT
TRBV29-1	.	TRBJ2-1	few	CSVEVPVFGHVNNEQFF	TGCAGCGTTGAAGTCCCGGTTTTTGGACATGTCAACAATGAGCAGTTCTTC
TRBV7-3	.	TRBJ2-1	few	CASSLGPSDYNEQFF	TGTGCCAGCAGCTTAGGACCAAGCGACTACAATGAGCAGTTCTTC
TRBV3-1	TRBD2	TRBJ2-1	.	CASSPLAGEGDEQFF	TGTGCCAGCAGCCCCCTCGCGGGAGAAGGCGATGAGCAGTTCTTC
TRBV20-1	TRBD1	TRBJ2-7	.	CSALNRGRTYEQYF	TGCAGTGCTCTAAACAGGGGGCGCACCTACGAGCAGTACTTC
TRBV4-3	TRBD2	TRBJ2-3	few	CASSQVLAGGPLADTQYF	TGCGCCAGCAGCCAAGTGTTAGCGGGAGGGCCGTTGGCAGATACGCAGTATTTT
TRBV3-1	TRBD1	TRBJ2-7	.	CASSLTRGQGRTDAYEQYF	TGTGCCAGCAGCCTCACGAGGGGACAGGGACGCACCGACGCCTACGAGCAGTACTTC
TRBV3-1	TRBD1	TRBJ1-6	few	CASSPTGGNSPLHF	TGTGCCAGCAGCCCGACAGGGGGTAATTCACCCCTCCACTTT
TRBV19	.	TRBJ2-1	few	CASSIIASNEQFF	TGTGCCAGTAGTATCATAGCGTCCAATGAGCAGTTCTTC
TRBV7-2	.	TRBJ2-1	few	CASSREFRNEQFF	TGTGCCAGCAGCCGTGAGTTTCGGAATGAGCAGTTCTTC
TRBV9	.	TRBJ2-3	few	CASSVEASISMTQYF	TGTGCCAGCAGCGTAGAGGCTAGTATTAGTATGACGCAGTATTTT
TRBV5-1	.	TRBJ2-1	.	CASSLPWDTNSYNEQFF	TGCGCCAGCAGCTTGCCGTGGGACACCAATTCATACAATGAGCAGTTCTTC
TRBV5-1	.	TRBJ2-5	many	CASSLLSEETQYF	TGCGCCAGCAGCCTCCTGAGTGAAGAGACCCAGTACTTC
TRBV4-3	.	TRBJ1-2	.	CASSQSPYLANYGYTF	TGCGCCAGCAGCCAATCCCCCTACCTAGCTAACTATGGCTACACCTTC
TRBV4-3	TRBD2	TRBJ2-5	many	CASSPGLAVRETQYF	TGCGCCAGCAGCCCCGGACTAGCGGTTAGGGAGACCCAGTACTTC
TRBV10-3	.	TRBJ2-3	.	CAITRQGNVDTQYF	TGTGCCATCACCAGGCAAGGGAATGTTGATACGCAGTATTTT
TRBV18	.	TRBJ2-5	.	CASSPAGTLWETQYF	TGTGCCAGCTCACCGGCGGGAACCCTTTGGGAGACCCAGTACTTC
TRBV29-1	.	TRBJ1-1	many	CSVHFSTWDTEAFF	TGCAGCGTTCATTTTTCAACGTGGGACACTGAAGCTTTCTTT
TRBV18	TRBD1	TRBJ2-3	.	CASSPGTGGLRDTQYF	TGTGCCAGCTCACCGGGGACAGGGGGCCTGAGAGATACGCAGTATTTT
TRBV29-1	.	TRBJ2-7	few	CSVAWGDEQYF	TGCAGCGTTGCGTGGGGTGACGAGCAGTACTTC
TRBV6-5	.	TRBJ1-4	.	CASSYNGANEKLFF	TGTGCCAGCAGTTACAATGGAGCTAATGAAAAACTGTTTTTT
TRBV27	.	TRBJ2-7	few	CASSHTSGYPHYEQYF	TGTGCCAGCAGTCACACCAGTGGATATCCCCACTACGAGCAGTACTTC
TRBV20-1	TRBD1	TRBJ2-7	few	CSARDRVPYEQYF	TGCAGTGCTAGGGACAGGGTCCCCTACGAGCAGTACTTC
TRBV10-3	TRBD2	TRBJ2-5	few	CAISEVLAGGVGQETQYF	TGTGCCATCAGTGAAGTTCTAGCGGGAGGGGTAGGACAAGAGACCCAGTACTTC
TRBV9	.	TRBJ2-4	few	CASSPQTDTKNIQYF	TGTGCCAGCAGCCCGCAGACAGATACCAAAAACATTCAGTACTTC
TRBV7-6	.	TRBJ2-7	many	CASSLGVDEQYF	TGTGCCAGCAGCTTAGGAGTGGACGAGCAGTACTTC
TRBV6-5	.	TRBJ2-3	many	CASRATAPDTQYF	TGTGCCAGCAGGGCGACAGCACCAGATACGCAGTATTTT
TRBV4-1	.	TRBJ2-7	many	CASSPMDLTLRGQYF	TGCGCCAGCAGCCCGATGGACTTGACCCTACGAGGGCAGTACTTC
TRBV6-2/TRBV6-3	TRBD2	TRBJ2-1	few	CASLLWGGPSYNEQFF	TGTGCCAGCCTTCTTTGGGGAGGGCCCTCCTACAATGAGCAGTTCTTC
TRBV9	.	TRBJ2-1	few	CASSVGATSSYNEQFF	TGTGCCAGCAGCGTCGGAGCGACCTCTAGTTACAATGAGCAGTTCTTC
TRBV6-2/TRBV6-3	.	TRBJ2-5	many	CASSYLSPEETQYF	TGTGCCAGCAGTTACCTTAGCCCCGAAGAGACCCAGTACTTC
TRBV6-6	.	TRBJ1-1	few	CASSYIEGTEAFF	TGTGCCAGCAGTTACATTGAGGGCACTGAAGCTTTCTTT
TRBV4-1	.	TRBJ2-5	many	CASSQVEGIMKETQYF	TGCGCCAGCAGCCAAGTGGAGGGCATCATGAAAGAGACCCAGTACTTC
TRBV12-3/TRBV12-4	TRBD2	TRBJ2-1	.	CASSLIAGGPDDEQFF	TGTGCCAGCAGTTTAATAGCGGGAGGGCCCGATGATGAGCAGTTCTTC
TRBV28	TRBD2	TRBJ2-7	.	CASSTTGTSGYTWSYEQYF	TGTGCCAGCAGCACCACCGGGACTAGCGGCTATACCTGGTCCTACGAGCAGTACTTC
TRBV27	TRBD2	TRBJ2-5	many	CASSRSGLAAFVETQYF	TGTGCCAGCAGTCGATCAGGACTAGCGGCCTTTGTAGAGACCCAGTACTTC
TRBV3-1	TRBD2	TRBJ2-1	.	CASSRNRLAGVPYNEQFF	TGTGCCAGCAGTAGAAACCGGTTAGCGGGAGTACCGTACAATGAGCAGTTCTTC
TRBV2	.	TRBJ2-7	.	CASSSGSSAYEQYF	TGTGCCAGCAGCTCCGGCAGCTCTGCCTACGAGCAGTACTTC
TRBV25-1	TRBD2	TRBJ2-7	once	CASSNTSGSHEQYF	TGTGCCAGCAGTAATACTAGCGGGAGCCACGAGCAGTACTTC
TRBV4-3	.	TRBJ2-3	few	CASSQMGGQMSDTQYF	TGCGCCAGCAGCCAGATGGGGGGACAGATGTCAGATACGCAGTATTTT
TRBV6-5	.	TRBJ2-1	.	CASRLTEYNEQFF	TGTGCCAGCAGGTTAACAGAGTACAATGAGCAGTTCTTC
TRBV24-1	TRBD1	TRBJ2-1	once	CATSDLPRDRKVDEQFF	TGTGCCACCAGTGACTTACCTAGGGACAGGAAAGTGGATGAGCAGTTCTTC
TRBV12-3/TRBV12-4	.	TRBJ2-7	.	CASSDRTSAYDEQYF	TGTGCCAGCAGTGATCGGACGTCTGCCTATGACGAGCAGTACTTC
TRBV30	.	TRBJ2-3	.	CAWAPTATFRTDTQYF	TGTGCCTGGGCGCCCACCGCTACCTTCCGCACAGATACGCAGTATTTT
TRBV7-2	TRBD2	TRBJ2-7	.	CASSRSGLAAYEQYF	TGTGCCAGCAGTAGATCGGGACTAGCTGCCTACGAGCAGTACTTC
TRBV2	TRBD1	TRBJ2-5	.	CASSGPGQGHQETQYF	TGTGCCAGCAGTGGGCCGGGACAGGGACACCAAGAGACCCAGTACTTC
TRBV27	TRBD1	TRBJ2-1	.	CASWGQLRQFF	TGTGCCAGCTGGGGACAGCTCCGCCAGTTCTTC
TRBV2	.	TRBJ2-7	.	CASRAGAVSYEQYF	TGTGCCAGCAGGGCCGGGGCGGTCTCCTACGAGCAGTACTTC
TRBV10-3	.	TRBJ2-7	.	CATLTGYEQYF	TGTGCCACCCTAACGGGGTACGAGCAGTACTTC
TRBV5-1	.	TRBJ2-2	many	CASSFSGENTGELFF	TGCGCCAGCAGCTTTTCAGGGGAGAACACCGGGGAGCTGTTTTTT
TRBV5-1	.	TRBJ2-5	.	CASTIGSEETQYF	TGCGCCAGCACTATCGGGTCTGAAGAGACCCAGTACTTC
TRBV28	.	TRBJ2-5	.	CASSPRPGPLFQETQYF	TGTGCCAGCAGCCCCCGCCCGGGGCCGTTATTCCAAGAGACCCAGTACTTC